The T cell receptor (beta chain) under discussion was sequenced for a study of Graves' ophthalmopathy and Graves' hyperthyroidism. Aged 18 to 65, hyperthyroidism patients had been newly diagnosed, with under 2 months' duration. Clinical symptoms, serum thyroxine, TRAb, thyroid ultrasound and orbital computed tomography formed the basis of diagnosis. In its sample, this clonotype was seen a few times. The authors amplified TCR beta CDR3 regions from RNA transcripts. Following a first-round RT-PCR that used HTBI primers, a second-round multiplex PCR was carried out. TCRdb recomputed calls from the multiplex PCR reads with MiXCR, one row per CDR3 protein. Of 1 million to 1.3 million distinct CDR3 sequences in the sample, approximately 35% were seen once. Source material: peripheral blood or thyroid tissue (not recorded which). This receptor was identified in an adult man with Graves' hyperthyroidism.

CDR3: CASSGSSAGEQYF. CDR3 in DNA: TGTGCCAGCAGCGGCTCTAGCGCCGGCGAGCAGTACTTC. The chain links TRBV12-3 or TRBV12-4 to TRBJ2-7, with D possibly matching TRBD2 (6 bases). The CDR3 totals 13 residues. With 6 bases removed from V and 6 bases from J, the gap between germline ends came to 15 bases.